The 14 T cell receptor beta chains reported below all come from one sample, sequenced in a study of blood T cell repertoires in COVID-19. TCRdb's copy holds only in-frame clones and misses some; the assay was immunoSEQ multiplex PCR. Among 81,000 or so clones, 92% were seen once, and the ten largest hold about 6.3%. Sequences were obtained from peripheral blood. The receptor source for this set is a woman aged 55-69 years with active COVID-19.

The genes are TRBV4-1 and TRBJ2-5, with D hard to call. This CDR3 has 13 residues. Germline CDR1 is MGHRA and CDR2 is YSYEKL. Trimming shortened V by 4 bases and J by 5 bases, and 11 bases separated the two germline ends. The CDR3 spells CASSPLSVETQYF. CDR3 coding DNA: TGCGCCAGCAGCCCCCTTTCTGTGGAGACCCAGTACTTC.

The V gene is TRBV28, the J gene TRBJ1-1; D is uncertain. The CDR3 has 12 residues. Germline CDR1 MDHEN, CDR2 SYDVKM. Trimming pared 6 bases from V and 1 base from J, leaving 6 bases between. DNA of the CDR3: TGTGCCAGCAGGGCGGGGAACACTGAAGCTTTCTTT. Protein product: CASRAGNTEAFF.

The chain combines TRBV7-6 with TRBJ2-2, with a possible D match to TRBD1 (5 bases). V was cut by 3 bases and J by 8 bases, with 25 bases left in between. The germline V gene has CDR1 SGHVS and CDR2 FNYEAQ. There are 18 residues in the CDR3. CDR3 protein: CASSFILRGGRTPGELFF. The CDR3 DNA is TGTGCCAGCAGCTTTATACTAAGGGGCGGCCGAACACCGGGGGAGCTGTTTTTT.

The chain is built from TRBV6-6 and TRBJ1-6; the match to TRBD1 covers 7 bases. CDR1 MNHNY and CDR2 SVGAGI come from the germline V gene (reference sequence). The CDR3 spans 14 residues. Germline trimming cut 7 bases from V and 8 bases from J; bases unmatched to any gene: 8. CDR3 in DNA: TGTGCCAGCAAACAGACAGGGACTGATTCACCCCTCCACTTT. Protein sequence: CASKQTGTDSPLHF.

This CDR3 is CASSLSESAYEQYF. The CDR3 DNA follows: TGCGCCAGCAGCTTAAGCGAGTCAGCCTACGAGCAGTACTTC. The chain is built from TRBV5-1 and TRBJ2-7, with unresolved D. The germline V gene encodes CDR1 SGHRS and CDR2 YFSETQ. The V and J ends lost 2 bases and 2 bases respectively, with 11 bases between them. The CDR3 extends over 14 amino acids.

The count of this clone is one. The V and J genes are TRBV3-1 (or the pseudogene TRBV3-2) and TRBJ2-5; D gene ambiguous. CDR1 and CDR2 from the germline V gene are LGHDT and YNNKEL (reference sequence). The CDR3 sequence is 14 residues long. The ends were cut back, 3 bases at V and 2 bases at J, with 10 bases in the middle. The CDR3 loop is CASSHGFNQETQYF. The CDR3 DNA follows: TGTGCCAGCAGCCACGGTTTCAATCAAGAGACCCAGTACTTC.

The V gene is TRBV24-1, the J gene TRBJ1-2; 9 bases line up with TRBD1. The V and J ends lost 4 bases and 5 bases, in that order; junction bases with no gene match: 4. The germline CDR1 and CDR2 sequences are KGHDR and SFDVKD. The length of the CDR3 is 14 residues. The CDR3 region has the DNA TGTGCCACCAGTGAGTCCGGGACAGGGTATGGCTACACCTTC. Its translation: CATSESGTGYGYTF.

This clone was detected once. The V and J genes are TRBV3-1 (or the pseudogene TRBV3-2) and TRBJ2-1, with 9 bases aligning to TRBD2. Trimming removed 9 bases from V and 6 bases from J; junction bases left unmatched: 18. Germline assignment: CDR1 LGHDT and CDR2 YNNKEL (reference sequence). The CDR3 runs to 17 residues. The CDR3 bases are TGTGCCAGTACCTCCTCCGGGCGGGGGGGCCGTGGCAATGAGCAGTTCTTC. Amino acids: CASTSSGRGGRGNEQFF.

Remarks on this clone: An end of the junction differs from the germline gene, which may be a read error. V is TRBV19 and J is TRBJ2-5, with TRBD2 as a possible D gene (7 bases). CDR1 LNHDA and CDR2 SQIVND come from the germline V gene (reference sequence). CDR3 length equals 15 residues. CDR3 sequence reads: CASSSRGATQEAQYF. In DNA, the CDR3 is TGTGCCAGTAGTAGCCGGGGGGCGACTCAAGAGGCCCAGTACTTC.

This chain links TRBV6-2 or TRBV6-3 with TRBJ2-7; 8 positions agree with TRBD1. The V gene end was trimmed by 0 bases and the J gene end by 1 base; junction bases not matched to a gene: 20. In germline, CDR1 is MNHEY, CDR2 SVGEGT. There are 21 residues in the CDR3. In nucleotides, the CDR3 is TGTGCCAGCAGTTACTCTGCCGGGACAGGCCACGCACCTAGGGTATCCTACGAGCAGTACTTC. This translates into CASSYSAGTGHAPRVSYEQYF.

The chain combines TRBV28 with TRBJ1-5; 9 positions agree with TRBD1. Germline values: CDR1 MDHEN, CDR2 SYDVKM. The CDR3 is 15 residues long. Trimming removed 8 bases from V and 4 bases from J; junction bases left unmatched: 9. The CDR3 region has the DNA TGTGCCAGCCACGCAGGGACAGGGACTAATCAGCCCCAGCATTTT. It codes for CASHAGTGTNQPQHF.

V and J are TRBV4-1 and TRBJ2-1; weak D call: TRBD2 (6 bases). The germline CDR1 and CDR2 sequences are MGHRA and YSYEKL. This CDR3 is 16 amino acids long. V lost 4 bases and J lost 4, with 17 bases in between. The DNA for the CDR3 is TGCGCCAGCAGCCCAGGTGGGGACTCCTTTTACAATGAGCAGTTCTTC. Encoded protein: CASSPGGDSFYNEQFF.

The rearrangement joins TRBV2 to TRBJ2-3; 7 bases are shared with TRBD2. V lost 6 bases and J lost 0; bases outside the gene matches: 6. Germline V gene lookup returns CDR1 SNHLY and CDR2 FYNNEI. The CDR3 covers 15 residues. Here the CDR3 reads CASRAGTISTDTQYF. CDR3 bases: TGTGCCAGCAGGGCCGGGACTATTAGCACAGATACGCAGTATTTT.

A word on this clone: The same CDR3 also results from other DNA sequences found in this sample. In nucleotides, the CDR3 is TGTGCCAGCAGTCCCCCACAGGGGGAGAGCTATGGCTACACCTTC. Translating it yields CASSPPQGESYGYTF. The chain carries TRBV28 and TRBJ1-2, with TRBD1 matching over 8 bases. This CDR3 comprises 15 residues. Germline CDR1 and CDR2: MDHEN and SYDVKM. V was pared by 5 bases and J by 4 bases, with 9 bases of the junction left unmatched.